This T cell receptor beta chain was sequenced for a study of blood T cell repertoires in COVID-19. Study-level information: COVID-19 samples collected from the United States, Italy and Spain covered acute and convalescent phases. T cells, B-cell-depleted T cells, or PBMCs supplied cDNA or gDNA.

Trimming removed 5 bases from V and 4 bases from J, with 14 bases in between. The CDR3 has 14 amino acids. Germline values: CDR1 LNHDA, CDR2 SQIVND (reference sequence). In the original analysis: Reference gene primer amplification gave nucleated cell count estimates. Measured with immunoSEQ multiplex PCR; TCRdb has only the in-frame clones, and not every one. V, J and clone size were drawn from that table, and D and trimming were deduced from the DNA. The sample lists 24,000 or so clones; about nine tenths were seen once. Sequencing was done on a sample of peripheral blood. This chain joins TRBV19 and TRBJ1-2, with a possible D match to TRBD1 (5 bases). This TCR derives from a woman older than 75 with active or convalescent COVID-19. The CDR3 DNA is TGTGCCAGTAGTTCCGACAGAAGATTCTATGGCTACACCTTC. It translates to CASSSDRRFYGYTF.